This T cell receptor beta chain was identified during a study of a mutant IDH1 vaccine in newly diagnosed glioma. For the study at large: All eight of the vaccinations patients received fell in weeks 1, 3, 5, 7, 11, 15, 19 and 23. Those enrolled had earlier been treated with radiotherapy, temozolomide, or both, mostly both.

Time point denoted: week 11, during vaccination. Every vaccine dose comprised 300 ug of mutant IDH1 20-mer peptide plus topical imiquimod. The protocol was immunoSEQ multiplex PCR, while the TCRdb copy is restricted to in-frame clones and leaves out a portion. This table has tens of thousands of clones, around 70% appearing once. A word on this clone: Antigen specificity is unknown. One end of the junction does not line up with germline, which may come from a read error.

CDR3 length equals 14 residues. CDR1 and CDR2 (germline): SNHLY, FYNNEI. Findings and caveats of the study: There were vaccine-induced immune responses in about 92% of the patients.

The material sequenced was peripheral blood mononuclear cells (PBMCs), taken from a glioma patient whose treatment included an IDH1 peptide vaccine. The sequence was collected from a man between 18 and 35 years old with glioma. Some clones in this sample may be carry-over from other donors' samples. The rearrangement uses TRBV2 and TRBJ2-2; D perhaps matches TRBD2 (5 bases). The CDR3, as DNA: TGTGCCAGCAGCGCGCAAGGCTCCACCGGGAAGCTGTTTTTT. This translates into CASSAQGSTGKLFF.